This T cell receptor beta chain was observed in a study of cytomegalovirus exposure and HLA in healthy donors. In the study overall: Among the 398 genotyped donors, around 85% were placed in the Caucasian-associated ancestry cluster. General study findings and limits: With later analysis, a missense DCLRE1C variant became linked to TCR beta V- and J-gene trimming. TCR beta chains associated with HLA were, in a later analysis, more clonally expanded than equally common others.

The junction had 14 bases not matched to a gene; V was cut back by 6 bases and J by 7 bases. Germline V gives CDR1 MNHNS, CDR2 SASEGT. There are 15 residues in the CDR3. Comments on this clone: The antigen is undetermined.

The PCR made use of 60 Vbeta and 13 Jbeta primers. Clones were read by immunoSEQ multiplex PCR, and TCRdb kept only the in-frame ones, dropping some. This repertoire comprises some 60,000 clones; its ten largest clones make up almost 4%. The J gene is TRBJ1-1, the V gene TRBV6-1, with 7 positions matching TRBD1. Material: PBMCs. The source is a male donor in good health and CMV-seronegative. CDR3 amino acids: CASSWRQGVLGEAFF. In DNA, the CDR3 is TGTGCCAGCAGCTGGCGGCAGGGGGTCTTGGGTGAAGCTTTCTTT.